Listed below are T cell receptor beta chains from one sample, sequenced in a study of response to subunit inactivated influenza vaccine. TCRdb recomputed calls from the RT-PCR reads with MiXCR, one row per CDR3 protein. Seen here are about 570,000 distinct CDR3 sequences, approximately 10% observed once, and the top ten hold 9.5% to 12%. The data were also submitted as part of a second study, on T cells expressing NK-cell markers.

The sample consisted of PBMCs from blood, taken on the day of vaccination. The receptors stem from a man in his forties or fifties who received an inactivated influenza vaccine. The CDR3 runs from the conserved cysteine through the conserved F or W. A D gene is named only where the DNA matches it firmly. Rows may omit the clone size; those that give it use once, few, many or a size class.

d_call | clone_size | j_call | v_call | cdr3_aa | cdr3_nt
- | few | TRBJ1-1 | TRBV19 | CASSISPGTEAFF | TGTGCCAGTAGTATATCCCCTGGCACTGAAGCTTTCTTT
TRBD1 | few | TRBJ2-7 | TRBV29-1 | CSVEVPTGGTYEQYF | TGCAGCGTTGAAGTTCCGACAGGGGGAACCTACGAGCAGTACTTC
TRBD1 | few | TRBJ2-6 | TRBV4-3 | CASSQEFIGGGGANVLTF | TGCGCCAGCAGCCAAGAATTTATAGGGGGCGGTGGGGCCAACGTCCTGACTTTC
TRBD1 | few | TRBJ2-1 | TRBV19 | CASSKRDRVGGYNEQFF | TGTGCCAGTAGTAAGCGGGACAGGGTCGGAGGGTACAATGAGCAGTTCTTC
- | few | TRBJ2-5 | TRBV7-2 | CASSVGQAQETQYF | TGTGCCAGCAGCGTGGGACAAGCCCAAGAGACCCAGTACTTC
- | few | TRBJ2-1 | TRBV6-5 | CASSYEVGRTNNEQFF | TGTGCCAGCAGTTACGAGGTGGGCAGAACAAACAATGAGCAGTTCTTC
- | few | TRBJ1-1 | TRBV18 | CASSRQGSNTEAFF | TGTGCCAGCTCGCGTCAGGGGTCGAACACTGAAGCTTTCTTT
- | few | TRBJ2-7 | TRBV7-9 | CASSLVAAYEQYF | TGTGCCAGCAGCTTAGTGGCAGCCTACGAGCAGTACTTC
TRBD2 | - | TRBJ2-1 | TRBV30 | CAWSPGLATNEQFF | TGTGCCTGGAGCCCGGGACTAGCGACCAATGAGCAGTTCTTC
- | - | TRBJ2-7 | TRBV6-1 | CASSPRPGVSYEQYF | TGTGCCAGCAGTCCGCGTCCGGGGGTGTCCTACGAGCAGTACTTC
- | - | TRBJ2-5 | TRBV20-1 | CSARRTGIRETQYF | TGCAGTGCTAGACGAACAGGAATCCGAGAGACCCAGTACTTC
- | few | TRBJ2-2 | TRBV4-1 | CASSQARIRAGELFF | TGCGCCAGCAGCCAGGCACGGATCCGGGCCGGGGAGCTGTTTTTT
- | - | TRBJ2-1 | TRBV19 | CASGGGKQFF | TGTGCCAGTGGGGGGGGCAAGCAGTTCTTC
- | - | TRBJ2-1 | TRBV9 | CASSVMTGVFGSYNEQFF | TGTGCCAGCAGTGTTATGACGGGAGTCTTTGGCTCCTACAATGAGCAGTTCTTC
- | - | TRBJ2-7 | TRBV7-2 | CASSFVGTAYEQYF | TGTGCCAGCAGCTTCGTCGGGACCGCGTACGAGCAGTACTTC
- | - | TRBJ1-2 | TRBV5-1 | CASSPNTGTANYGYTF | TGCGCCAGCAGCCCCAATACAGGGACGGCTAACTATGGCTACACCTTC
TRBD2 | few | TRBJ2-5 | TRBV30 | CAWSSGIGETQYF | TGTGCCTGGAGTAGCGGGATCGGAGAGACCCAGTACTTC
TRBD2 | few | TRBJ2-3 | TRBV20-1 | CSARPPSGNTDTQYF | TGCAGTGCTAGGCCGCCTAGCGGGAACACAGATACGCAGTATTTT
- | few | TRBJ2-5 | TRBV25-1 | CASSEYGKGNLETQYF | TGTGCCAGCAGTGAATATGGAAAGGGGAATTTGGAGACCCAGTACTTC
- | - | TRBJ1-2 | TRBV25-1 | CASSDSGTTPGYTF | TGTGCCAGCAGTGATTCGGGGACCACTCCTGGCTACACCTTC
TRBD2 | - | TRBJ2-1 | TRBV6-1 | CASRGGRAYNEQFF | TGTGCCAGCAGGGGCGGGAGAGCTTACAATGAGCAGTTCTTC
TRBD2 | few | TRBJ2-3 | TRBV20-1 | CSAPGLAGGATDTQYF | TGCAGTGCTCCGGGACTAGCGGGGGGGGCAACAGATACGCAGTATTTT
TRBD1 | - | TRBJ2-5 | TRBV18 | CASSPPKGGETQYF | TGTGCCAGCTCACCACCGAAAGGGGGCGAGACCCAGTACTTC
- | few | TRBJ2-4 | TRBV11-2 | CASSLDSSPVAKNIQYF | TGTGCCAGCAGCTTAGACTCGTCCCCGGTAGCCAAAAACATTCAGTACTTC
- | few | TRBJ2-1 | TRBV7-9 | CASSLVADSYNEQFF | TGTGCCAGCAGCTTGGTAGCGGATTCCTACAATGAGCAGTTCTTC
TRBD1 | - | TRBJ1-6 | TRBV20-1 | CSAKIPGQGNSPLHF | TGCAGTGCTAAGATACCGGGACAGGGTAATTCACCCCTCCACTTT
TRBD1 | - | TRBJ2-2 | TRBV6-5 | CASSYSPGGITGELFF | TGTGCCAGCAGTTACTCACCAGGGGGCATCACCGGGGAGCTGTTTTTT
- | few | TRBJ2-5 | TRBV5-5 | CASSSRTEGTQYF | TGTGCCAGCAGCTCGCGCACGGAGGGGACCCAGTACTTC
- | - | TRBJ1-1 | TRBV6-5 | CASSYGGGMNTEAFF | TGTGCCAGCAGTTACGGCGGGGGCATGAACACTGAAGCTTTCTTT
- | - | TRBJ2-7 | TRBV20-1 | CSARDTYGPSYEQYF | TGCAGTGCTAGAGACACATACGGCCCCTCCTACGAGCAGTACTTC
TRBD2 | few | TRBJ2-1 | TRBV12-3/TRBV12-4 | CASSRIGLAGGPNEQFF | TGTGCCAGCAGCCGAATAGGTCTAGCGGGAGGGCCCAATGAGCAGTTCTTC
- | few | TRBJ1-2 | TRBV6-2/TRBV6-3 | CASSYDGTYGYTF | TGTGCCAGCAGTTACGACGGAACCTATGGCTACACCTTC
TRBD2 | - | TRBJ2-7 | TRBV5-1 | CASSAGSGAGAYEQYF | TGCGCCAGCAGCGCCGGTAGCGGGGCCGGCGCTTACGAGCAGTACTTC
- | - | TRBJ2-2 | TRBV9 | CASSVSGTGTGELFF | TGTGCCAGCAGCGTATCCGGGACGGGAACCGGGGAGCTGTTTTTT
TRBD2 | many | TRBJ2-1 | TRBV7-9 | CASSVGTTDGQFF | TGTGCCAGCAGCGTAGGGACTACAGACGGGCAGTTCTTC
TRBD2 | - | TRBJ2-7 | TRBV20-1 | CSAATGTMNYEQYF | TGCAGTGCCGCCACCGGGACTATGAACTACGAGCAGTACTTC
- | - | TRBJ1-6 | TRBV28 | CASRYTGSARNSPLHF | TGTGCCAGCAGATACACAGGGAGCGCACGTAATTCACCCCTCCACTTT
- | few | TRBJ2-1 | TRBV7-2 | CASSFAGGDREQFF | TGTGCCAGCAGCTTCGCGGGTGGTGACAGAGAGCAGTTCTTC